One sample yielded the 19 T cell receptor beta chains listed below, sequenced in a study of CD8 T cells in Susac syndrome. RNA totalling roughly 0.45 to 1 ug underwent reverse transcription with random hexamers. A single record per CDR3 protein comes from TCRdb applying MiXCR to the immunoSEQ multiplex PCR reads. The sample carries under 150,000 distinct CDR3 sequences, roughly 80% recorded once. The sample consisted of CD8+ T cells from PBMCs. The receptor set was obtained from a human donor with multiple sclerosis.

The V gene is TRBV2, the J gene TRBJ2-1; D not resolved. With 2 bases removed from V and 8 bases from J, the gap between germline ends came to 10 bases. This CDR3 region has 13 residues. The germline V gene encodes CDR1 SNHLY and CDR2 FYNNEI. The CDR3 loop reads CASSEWEGDEQFF. CDR3 coding DNA: TGTGCCAGCAGTGAATGGGAAGGCGATGAGCAGTTCTTC.

The chain couples TRBV6-5 to TRBJ2-2, with D perhaps being TRBD1 or TRBD2 (6 bases each). The CDR3 is made up of 16 amino acids. Trimming took 3 bases from V and 6 from J, leaving 17 bases between them. The germline V gene has CDR1 MNHEY and CDR2 SVGAGI. The CDR3 is CASSYVGGAFSGELFF. The CDR3 DNA reads as TGTGCCAGCAGTTATGTGGGGGGCGCGTTCTCCGGGGAGCTGTTTTTT.

This clonotype was found a few times. V is TRBV7-9 and J is TRBJ2-1; TRBD2 matches at 7 bases. V was clipped by 4 bases and J by 7 bases; unmatched bases: 7. Per germline, CDR1 SEHNR and CDR2 FQNEAQ (reference sequence). The CDR3 runs to 14 residues. The CDR3 spells CASSSGLTWNEQFF. The CDR3 nucleotides are TGTGCCAGCAGCTCGGGACTAACTTGGAATGAGCAGTTCTTC.

This chain uses TRBV6-5 with TRBJ2-2; 10 bases fit TRBD2. Germline trimming cut 4 bases from V and 4 bases from J; bases unmatched to any gene: 6. In germline, CDR1 is MNHEY, CDR2 SVGAGI. This CDR3 contains 16 residues. This CDR3 is CASSSAGGQITGELFF. CDR3 DNA: TGTGCCAGCAGTTCAGCGGGAGGGCAGATCACCGGGGAGCTGTTTTTT.

The rearrangement joins TRBV2 to TRBJ2-5; D possibly corresponds to TRBD1 (5 bases). The V end lost 5 bases, the J end lost 3 bases, and 10 bases lay between the germline ends. Germline CDR1 is SNHLY and CDR2 is FYNNEI. This CDR3 spans 13 amino acids. In nucleotides, the CDR3 is TGTGCCAGCAGTTTACAGGAAGAAGAGACCCAGTACTTC. Translated, it gives CASSLQEEETQYF.

V usage is TRBV7-9 and J usage is TRBJ2-2, with no clear D. The germline gives CDR1 SEHNR, CDR2 FQNEAQ (reference sequence). The CDR3 is made up of 12 amino acids. V was shortened by 4 bases and J by 15 bases, with 15 bases between the two germline ends. The CDR3 DNA reads as TGTGCCAGCAGCTACGATTCTGACCCCGTGTTTTTT. Translation gives CASSYDSDPVFF.

The chain couples TRBV9 to TRBJ2-1; D not certain. The CDR3 has 13 amino acids. V dropped 0 bases and J dropped 10 bases, with 11 bases sitting between them. Germline loops: CDR1 SGDLS, CDR2 YYNGEE. CDR3 in amino acids: CASSVEPAKEQFF. CDR3 coding DNA: TGTGCCAGCAGCGTAGAGCCAGCTAAGGAGCAGTTCTTC.

The chain couples TRBV12-3 or TRBV12-4 to TRBJ2-3, with 9 bases that match TRBD1. The CDR3 length is 18 residues. V trimming: 5 bases; J trimming: 6 bases; junction bases outside the gene matches: 18. CDR3 coding DNA: TGTGCCAGCAGTCAGGACGTATGGACAGGGGACCACACGGATACGCAGTATTTT. This gives the protein CASSQDVWTGDHTDTQYF.

V gene TRBV7-9 combines with J gene TRBJ2-5; 7 bases align to TRBD2. The CDR3 has 16 residues. Germline V gene lookup returns CDR1 SEHNR and CDR2 FQNEAQ (reference sequence). V dropped 5 bases and J dropped 5; count of bases not matched to a gene: 14. Written as DNA, the CDR3 is TGTGCCAGCAGCCCCGAGGGGCTAGCGGTCGGGGAGACCCAGTACTTC. Translated: CASSPEGLAVGETQYF.

Concerning this clonotype: A junction boundary mismatches the germline segment, possibly from a read error. V and J are TRBV7-6 and TRBJ2-3; 11 bases agree with TRBD1. The length of the CDR3 is 15 residues. In germline, CDR1 is SGHVS, CDR2 FNYEAQ. The CDR3, as DNA: TGTGCTAGCAGCTTGGGGACAGGGGGGGCAGATACGCAGTATTTT. It yields the protein CASSLGTGGADTQYF.

This clonotype was observed a few times. The chain recombines TRBV5-1 with TRBJ2-1; D is possibly TRBD1 (5 bases). Germline CDR1 reads SGHRS; CDR2 reads YFSETQ. Trimming removed 0 bases from V and 2 bases from J, with 12 bases in between. The CDR3 runs 16 residues. The CDR3 loop is CASSLGLGVTYNEQFF. As DNA, the CDR3 is TGCGCCAGCAGCTTGGGGCTAGGGGTAACCTACAATGAGCAGTTCTTC.

This chain joins TRBV27 and TRBJ2-7, with 8 nucleotides matching TRBD2. Germline V gives CDR1 MNHEY, CDR2 SMNVEV (reference sequence). The CDR3 extends over 14 amino acids. J lost 4 bases, V lost 4 bases, and 6 bases had no gene match. The CDR3 DNA sequence: TGTGCCAGCAGTTCTGGACTAGCTTTGTACGAGCAGTACTTC. Its translation: CASSSGLALYEQYF.

V usage is TRBV27 and J usage is TRBJ2-3; 7 bases fit TRBD1. The CDR3 covers 15 residues. Germline V lookup: CDR1 MNHEY, CDR2 SMNVEV (reference sequence). V lost 3 bases and J lost 2; bases outside the gene matches: 5. CDR3 protein: CASSFGDSITDTQYF. For the CDR3, the DNA is TGTGCCAGCAGTTTCGGGGACAGCATCACAGATACGCAGTATTTT.

V and J are TRBV3-1 and TRBJ2-7; D may be TRBD1 (5 bases). Trimming removed 1 base from V and 2 bases from J, with 12 bases in between. Germline-derived CDR1 and CDR2 are LGHDT and YNNKEL (reference sequence). CDR3 length equals 15 residues. CDR3 DNA: TGTGCCAGCAGCCAAGTGAAGGGGAATCCCTACGAGCAGTACTTC. As protein: CASSQVKGNPYEQYF.

The chain links TRBV30 to TRBJ2-5; D might be TRBD2 (6 bases). V shed 4 bases and J shed 2 bases, with 14 bases lying between them. Germline V CDR1 and CDR2: GTSNPN, SVGIG (reference sequence). The CDR3 is 14 residues long. This chain's CDR3 is CAWNFGDSQETQYF. As DNA, the CDR3 is TGTGCCTGGAACTTTGGGGACTCTCAAGAGACCCAGTACTTC.

This rearrangement joins TRBV6-4 to TRBJ2-1; weak D call: TRBD2 (6 bases). This CDR3 contains 15 residues. The germline CDR1 and CDR2 sequences are MRHNA and SNTAGT. Trimming left V 4 bases short and J 0 bases short, with 10 bases between. The CDR3 nucleotides are TGTGCCAGCAGTGTTACCGGGAGCTCCTACAATGAGCAGTTCTTC. It codes for CASSVTGSSYNEQFF.

In its sample, this clonotype was seen a few times. The rearrangement uses TRBV6-2 or TRBV6-3 and TRBJ2-1; TRBD2 matches 7 bases. The CDR3 is 13 residues long. CDR1 MNHEY and CDR2 SVGEGT come from the germline V gene. J was trimmed by 9 bases and V by 2 bases; bases with no gene match: 4. Written as DNA, the CDR3 is TGTGCCAGCAGTTACGGCGGGGAGGGTGAGCAGTTCTTC. It translates to CASSYGGEGEQFF.

J is TRBJ1-3 and V is TRBV20-1; D is unresolved. Trimming took 0 bases from V and 0 from J, leaving 15 bases between them. CDR1 DFQATT and CDR2 SNEGSKA come from the germline V gene (reference sequence). The CDR3 totals 17 residues. The CDR3 DNA sequence: TGCAGTGCTAGAGACATCCTTTCCCAGAGCTCTGGAAACACCATATATTTT. Its translation is CSARDILSQSSGNTIYF.

The chain employs TRBV11-3 and TRBJ2-5; 8 bases are a match to TRBD2. The CDR3 totals 15 residues. Germline assignment: CDR1 SGHNT and CDR2 YENEEA. V was pared by 5 bases and J by 5 bases, with 10 bases of the junction left unmatched. CDR3 amino acids: CASSPERESFETQYF. CDR3 coding DNA: TGTGCCAGCAGCCCAGAGCGGGAGTCCTTTGAGACCCAGTACTTC.